This TCR beta chain originates from a study of cytomegalovirus exposure and HLA in healthy donors. CDR3 length: 14 residues. Germline CDR1 reads SGHRS; CDR2 reads YFSETQ. J gave up 4 bases and V 6 bases, and 9 bases lay outside the gene matches. The PCR was carried out with 60 Vbeta primers and 13 Jbeta primers. In the authors' workflow: Later analysis identified tens of millions of unique TCR beta chains, approximately 10 million shared. Sequencing was performed with immunoSEQ multiplex PCR; in TCRdb, only in-frame clones are kept and a portion is missing. D and trimming come from the DNA, and the V and J calls and clone size come from that table. The sample has approximately 120,000 clones; 74% are singletons. Broader study findings: Later work associated fewer than 20,000 TCR beta sequences with HLA alleles at 0.05 false discovery rate. As a later analysis showed, a missense DCLRE1C variant was linked to trimming of TCR beta V- and J-genes. It was reported in a later analysis that an Asian-associated ancestry cluster showed fewer N-insertions than the approximately 670-donor mean.

A word on this clone: No antigen is known for it.

V and J are TRBV5-1 and TRBJ2-5; TRBD1 agrees at 7 bases. This receptor was taken from a woman aged 50 to 60 in good health and CMV-seropositive. The specimen sequenced was PBMCs. The CDR3 loop reads CASKGAGLAETQYF. CDR3 in DNA: TGCGCCAGCAAGGGGGCAGGGTTGGCAGAGACCCAGTACTTC.